These 21 T cell receptor beta chains were all obtained from the same sample, sequenced in a study of cytomegalovirus exposure and HLA in healthy donors. Primers: 60 Vbeta forward and 13 Jbeta reverse. Sequencing used immunoSEQ multiplex PCR; TCRdb keeps in-frame clones, though not all of them. The sample carries 100,000 or so clones, under 80% recorded once. Sequenced: PBMCs. These receptors all stem from a woman aged 45-59 years in good health and CMV-seropositive.

The CDR3 protein is CAITTSSTRSGNTIYF. The CDR3 DNA sequence: TGTGCCATCACCACGTCGAGCACTCGCTCTGGAAACACCATATATTTT. J is TRBJ1-3 and V is TRBV10-3, with D hard to call. Germline V lookup: CDR1 ENHRY, CDR2 SYGVKD. The CDR3 sequence is 16 residues long. Trimming cost V 7 bases and J 0 bases, with 16 bases left between them.

The table lists this clone with a count of one. A read error may account for a junction end that differs from germline. The CDR3 region has the DNA TGTACCAGCAGTCAGGCTAGCGGGGGGAAACCCTACGAGCAGTACTTC. Its protein is CTSSQASGGKPYEQYF. V gene TRBV25-1 combines with J gene TRBJ2-5, with 11 nucleotides matching TRBD2. Gene TRBJ2-7 matches the end of the DNA better, so the J call may be wrong. The CDR3 is 16 residues long. CDR1 MGHDK and CDR2 SYGVNS come from the germline V gene.

The CDR3 reads CASSQARLSYEQYF. The CDR3 region has the DNA TGTGCCAGCAGCCAAGCCCGCCTATCCTACGAGCAGTACTTC. The chain combines TRBV14 with TRBJ2-7, with no clear D. Trimming removed 1 base at V and 1 base at J, with 8 bases between. Germline CDR1 reads SGHDN; CDR2 reads FVKESK. The CDR3 has 14 amino acids.

This chain uses TRBV7-9 with TRBJ2-7; tentative D call: TRBD1 (6 bases). CDR1 SEHNR and CDR2 FQNEAQ come from the germline V gene (reference sequence). The CDR3 is 13 residues long. Trimming removed 5 bases at V and 6 bases at J, with 14 bases between. The CDR3, as DNA: TGTGCCAGCAGCACAGGGCCCTCTGGCGAGCAGTACTTC. Its protein is CASSTGPSGEQYF.

The gene calls are TRBV19 and TRBJ1-2, with D maybe TRBD1 (5 bases). There are 14 residues in the CDR3. V lost 8 bases, J lost 4 bases, and 17 bases lay in between. Germline assignment: CDR1 LNHDA and CDR2 SQIVND (reference sequence). In DNA form, the CDR3 reads TGTGCCAGTTCCCGGACAAACGGCCTCTATGGCTACACCTTC. This translates into CASSRTNGLYGYTF.

This clone was seen more than once but under ten times. The chain has TRBV6-6 and TRBJ1-1, with D hard to call. Germline-derived CDR1 and CDR2 are MNHNY and SVGAGI (reference sequence). Trimming removed 5 bases from V and 6 bases from J, with 10 bases in between. This CDR3 is 12 amino acids long. CDR3 nucleotides: TGTGCCAGCAGTCCACTTGCGGCTGAAGCTTTCTTT. Its translation: CASSPLAAEAFF.

The chain joins TRBV6-6 to TRBJ1-2, with TRBD1 matching 8 bases. The junction had 5 bases not matched to a gene; V was cut back by 5 bases and J by 0 bases. This CDR3 spans 15 amino acids. CDR1 is MNHNY, CDR2 SVGAGI, per germline (reference sequence). This CDR3 is CASSPRQGSNYGYTF. The CDR3 DNA sequence: TGTGCCAGCAGTCCGCGACAGGGGTCTAACTATGGCTACACCTTC.

The V call is TRBV27, the J call TRBJ2-1; tentatively, D is TRBD2 (6 bases). This CDR3 has 16 residues. Germline CDR1 reads MNHEY; CDR2 reads SMNVEV (reference sequence). Deletions cut 7 bases from V and 0 bases from J, with 16 bases between. The CDR3 is CASTPWRGSSYNEQFF. The CDR3 DNA is TGTGCCAGCACCCCGTGGCGGGGCAGCTCCTACAATGAGCAGTTCTTC.

The chain employs TRBV4-2 and TRBJ2-1, with D perhaps matching TRBD2 (6 bases). Trimming took 0 bases from V and 0 from J, leaving 15 bases between them. This CDR3 is built from 18 residues. The germline V gene encodes CDR1 LGHNA and CDR2 YNFKEQ. The CDR3 here is CASSQEAERARSYNEQFF. The CDR3 region has the DNA TGTGCCAGCAGCCAAGAAGCCGAGCGGGCCCGCTCCTACAATGAGCAGTTCTTC.

For the CDR3, the DNA is TGTGCCTCGATCCAGGGCCCATATGGCTACACCTTC. Amino acids: CASIQGPYGYTF. The chain couples TRBV30 to TRBJ1-2; possibly TRBD1 for D (5 bases). CDR1 is GTSNPN, CDR2 SVGIG, per germline (reference sequence). Deletions cut 7 bases from V and 5 bases from J, with 14 bases between. The CDR3 is 12 amino acids.

This sequence joins TRBV7-9 and TRBJ1-2, with TRBD1 identical over 7 bases. The CDR3 has 16 amino acids. The V segment lost 1 base and the J segment 7 bases; nucleotides outside the gene matches: 12. Germline loops: CDR1 SEHNR, CDR2 FQNEAQ (reference sequence). The CDR3 loop reads CASSLVGTAVVGGYTF. In DNA form, the CDR3 reads TGTGCCAGCAGCTTAGTCGGGACAGCCGTAGTCGGTGGCTACACCTTC.

The chain couples TRBV5-1 to TRBJ2-1; TRBD2 aligns across 14 bases. Germline trimming cut 1 base from V and 10 bases from J; bases unmatched to any gene: 10. The CDR3 sequence is 17 residues long. The germline V gene encodes CDR1 SGHRS and CDR2 YFSETQ. The CDR3 reads CASSLRLAGGPLREQFF. In DNA form, the CDR3 reads TGCGCCAGCAGCTTGCGACTAGCGGGAGGGCCGCTAAGGGAGCAGTTCTTC.

This clone appeared a few times. This chain links TRBV27 with TRBJ2-7; D possibly corresponds to TRBD1 (6 bases). CDR3 length equals 12 residues. Germline CDR1 is MNHEY and CDR2 is SMNVEV (reference sequence). With 3 bases removed from V and 7 bases from J, the gap between germline ends came to 10 bases. The CDR3 is CASSFTGTEQYF. The DNA of the CDR3 is TGTGCCAGCAGTTTTACCGGGACAGAGCAGTACTTC.

The chain recombines TRBV28 with TRBJ2-1; 7 nucleotides match TRBD1. V shed 2 bases, J shed 10 bases, and the junction held 5 bases outside the gene matches. Germline-derived CDR1 and CDR2 are MDHEN and SYDVKM. The CDR3 length is 13 residues. CDR3 amino acids: CASSLAGQAEQFF. DNA of the CDR3: TGTGCCAGCAGTTTAGCCGGACAGGCGGAGCAGTTCTTC.

The J gene is TRBJ2-7, the V gene TRBV7-8; 9 nucleotides align to TRBD2. V was pared by 5 bases and J by 5 bases, with 10 bases of the junction left unmatched. The CDR3 runs 15 residues. Germline V CDR1 and CDR2: SGHVS, FQNEAQ. The CDR3 here is CASSPDRGRADEQYF. The CDR3 DNA is TGTGCCAGCAGCCCAGACCGCGGGAGGGCGGACGAGCAGTACTTC. Full variable domain (rest looked up from reference TRBV7-8 and TRBJ2-7): GAGVSQSPRYKVAKRGQDVALRCDPISGHVSLFWYQQALGQGPEFLTYFQNEAQLDKSGLPSDRFFAERPEGSVSTLKIQRTQQEDSAVYLCASSPDRGRADEQYFGPGTRLTVT.

Remarks on this clone: The junction shows a germline mismatch at one end, possibly a read error. The V call is TRBV7-9, the J call TRBJ2-1, with TRBD2 identical over 16 bases. This CDR3 region has 19 residues. Germline assignment: CDR1 SEHNR and CDR2 FQNEAQ (reference sequence). The CDR3 bases are TGTTCCAGCAGCTCGGGACTAGCGGGAGGGCCAGGATCCTACAATGAGCAGTTCTTC. This gives the protein CSSSSGLAGGPGSYNEQFF.

The chain links TRBV15 to TRBJ1-5; tentatively, D is TRBD1 (5 bases). Germline V gene sequence: CDR1 LNHNV, CDR2 YYDKDF (reference sequence). The length of the CDR3 is 15 residues. Trimming removed 1 base from V and 3 bases from J, with 10 bases in between. The CDR3 sequence: CATSRGPGDNQPQHF. CDR3 DNA: TGTGCCACCAGCAGAGGCCCGGGGGACAATCAGCCCCAGCATTTT.

This chain uses TRBV6-5 with TRBJ1-2; 8 bases are a match to TRBD1. Germline V lookup: CDR1 MNHEY, CDR2 SVGAGI. The V and J ends lost 6 bases and 3 bases, in that order; junction bases with no gene match: 9. The CDR3 covers 15 residues. The CDR3 DNA is TGTGCCAGCAGAGGACAGGGTGCGGGCGACTATGGCTACACCTTC. It specifies CASRGQGAGDYGYTF.

J is TRBJ2-1 and V is TRBV7-6; 8 bases fit TRBD2. The CDR3 runs 18 residues. V gave up 5 bases and J gave up 7 bases; unmatched junction bases: 19. Germline-derived CDR1 and CDR2 are SGHVS and FNYEAQ. CDR3 sequence (DNA): TGTGCCAGCAGCCCAAATTGGCCTGGGAGCAGCGGGAGTAATGAGCAGTTCTTC. Its protein product is CASSPNWPGSSGSNEQFF. Full variable domain (remainder filled in from reference TRBV7-6 and TRBJ2-1): GAGVSQSPRYKVTKRGQDVALRCDPISGHVSLYWYRQALGQGPEFLTYFNYEAQQDKSGLPNDRFSAERPEGSISTLTIQRTEQRDSAMYRCASSPNWPGSSGSNEQFFGPGTRLTVL.

This rearrangement joins TRBV7-9 to TRBJ1-1; 7 nucleotides line up with TRBD1. J gave up 3 bases and V 1 base, and 2 bases lay outside the gene matches. The CDR3 length is 14 residues. The germline V gene has CDR1 SEHNR and CDR2 FQNEAQ (reference sequence). CDR3 nucleotides: TGTGCCAGCAGCTTAGAGGGGGCCTACACTGAAGCTTTCTTT. Amino acids: CASSLEGAYTEAFF.

Only a few counts were recorded for this clone. This chain joins TRBV15 and TRBJ2-3, with 9 bases identical to TRBD1. The CDR3 totals 18 residues. V lost 0 bases, J lost 3 bases, and 10 bases stayed unmatched. The germline V gene has CDR1 LNHNV and CDR2 YYDKDF (reference sequence). The CDR3 nucleotides read TGTGCCACCAGCAGAGATAGGACACAGGGGGCTCTGACAGATACGCAGTATTTT. It is translated as CATSRDRTQGALTDTQYF.